Given below is one T cell receptor (beta chain) in context. This clonotype was counted at least ten times. The target of this receptor is not known. Per-base quality was not reported, and no clone a single base away is much larger than it. The sample is drawn from a study of T cells in Graves' hyperthyroidism and ophthalmopathy (dated by TCRdb to the late 2010s). Background on the whole study: Peripheral blood was collected at initial diagnosis, before any treatment. TCR V-J signatures able to tell the groups apart were searched for in a discovery cohort of 100 or so patients, of whom over 40 had Graves' ophthalmopathy and roughly 58 had stable Graves' hyperthyroidism. Whether ophthalmopathy could be predicted prospectively was tested in an independent validation cohort made up of under 20 hyperthyroidism patients plus 17 patients who later progressed to ophthalmopathy. For training and testing, the roughly 100 patients in the discovery cohort were randomly divided in a 7:3 ratio. The study also compared thyroid tissue and blood T-cell repertoires from roughly six Graves' hyperthyroidism patients. After blood sampling, hyperthyroidism patients were treated with methimazole at a starting dose of 30 mg daily, and ophthalmopathy patients were treated with high-dose intravenous methylprednisolone. TCR Vbeta CDR3 sequencing of roughly 140 peripheral blood samples (about 45 ophthalmopathy, 70 to 85 hyperthyroidism and roughly 17 progressor patients) is reported in the paper. The paper as a whole reports these results and caveats: A model built on a 13 V-J signature distinguished ophthalmopathy from stable hyperthyroidism, reaching around 90% sensitivity and under 84% specificity in cross-validation and 80%/75% in testing. Most expanded thyroid clonotypes (frequency above 0.001) were also detected in blood, suggesting blood repertoires may reflect thyroid immune responses. Sample size was not statistically predetermined, and investigators were not blinded to group allocation. During validation, the model predicted progression to ophthalmopathy a median of about 6.3 months ahead of onset, with around 65% sensitivity and under 85% specificity.

Stable Graves' hyperthyroidism was defined as no progression to ophthalmopathy during 18 months of follow-up. Hyperthyroidism patients were newly diagnosed, had a disease duration of under 2 months, and were aged 18 to 65 years. Patients with uncontrolled infections, other autoimmune diseases, pregnancy or lactation were excluded. Diagnoses were established on the basis of clinical symptoms, serum thyroxine and TRAb, thyroid ultrasound, and orbital computed tomography. PBMCs were isolated from 10 ml of fresh peripheral blood by Ficoll-Paque density gradient centrifugation. Total RNA was extracted using Trizol reagent, and RNA quality was assessed on an Agilent 2100 Bioanalyzer. The CDR3 spans 14 residues, from the cysteine through the phenylalanine. Only CDR3 DNA is held: 42 bases, read in frame from base 1. From a lookup of the germline V gene, CDR1 and CDR2 are SGHAT and FQNNGV. The V end loses 5 bases and the J end loses 1 base, and a stretch of 12 bases separates them.

The TCR beta CDR3 regions were amplified from the RNA transcripts. The TCR CDR3 was subjected to a first round of RT-PCR using the HTBI primer set and the Qiagen OneStep RT-PCR kit. Libraries were constructed in a second round of multiplex PCR, after which size selection and purification were performed. Sequencing of the libraries was done on an Illumina HiSeq2000 using paired-end 100 bp reads. On the study's bioinformatics: SOAPnuke was used to process the raw data, with reads discarded if the reads contained adapters or uncalled bases, had a mean Phred below 15, or lacked an exact constant-primer or identifier match. High-quality paired reads were merged with COPE v1.2.5, and unique nucleotide sequences were defined as clonotypes. Clonotypes were aligned to IMGT TRBV, TRBD and TRBJ reference segments using MiTCR v1.1. The analysis was restricted to V-J combinations with a frequency above 0.0001, which together covered 99.2% of the repertoires. The TCS score was defined as F50 (clonal expansion) divided by E x V (chaos), with BLOSUM62-based TCRdist calculated between CDR3 peptides within each V-J. Welch's t-statistics and random forest reduced around 550 V-J features to about 13, which were used in a naive Bayes classifier (R e1071). TCRdb applied fastp at Q25 and MiXCR to the public reads, then kept only in-frame beta chains. When rows share a CDR3 protein, they turn into one entry using the most common DNA and genes. These V and J calls rely on TCRdb rather than the paper's analysis. The sample records hundreds of thousands of distinct CDR3 sequences, approximately 15% of which are singletons. Of the sample, approximately 25% is held by the ten largest clones.

This receptor was taken from a woman under 40 with Graves' hyperthyroidism. Material: blood. The sequence is built from TRBV11-2 and TRBJ2-7; the D gene is unclear. The nucleotide sequence is TGTGCCAGCAGCCATTGGAAGGTTTCCTACGAGCAGTACTTC. Its product reads: CASSHWKVSYEQYF. Joined to the reference TRBV11-2 and TRBJ2-7 proteins, this CDR3 gives the full variable domain: EAGVAQSPRYKIIEKRQSVAFWCNPISGHATLYWYQQILGQGPKLLIQFQNNGVVDDSQLPKDRFSAERLKGVDSTLKIQPAKLEDSAVYLCASSHWKVSYEQYFGPGTRLTVT.